Here is one TCR beta chain with its context. Method: immunoSEQ multiplex PCR; TCRdb's copy keeps in-frame clones and lacks some. The table lists under 30,000 clones, 70% to 80% of them singletons, with less than 25% in the top ten. Germline V CDR1 and CDR2: MNHEY, SMNVEV (reference sequence). Trimming stripped 5 bases from V and 3 bases from J, with 13 bases between. The CDR3 consists of 14 residues. These data originate in a study of control samples from healthy donors and cancer patients. This clonotype was obtained from a man in his 60s with head and neck cancer. This chain joins TRBV27 and TRBJ1-1, with D tentatively TRBD1 (6 bases). Specimen: PBMCs. This CDR3 reads CASSAGGGYTEAFF. The CDR3 nucleotides are TGTGCCAGCAGTGCGGGGGGCGGGTACACTGAAGCTTTCTTT.